The present entry profiles one T cell receptor (beta chain) with its context. The antigen remains unidentified. The germline gene is not matched at one end of the junction; a read error may be the cause. Documented treatment: roughly nine-day PBMC culture with coronavirus spike peptide pools or control peptides (ViraFEST assay). This entry comes from a study of vaccination and CD4 T cells after COVID-19. Study-wide context: Four females and six males made up the convalescents, with two Hispanic. Overlapping peptides of the spike proteins of SARS-CoV-2, HCoV-NL63, HCoV-OC43 and HCoV-229E were used for cell stimulation. The control cultures got either a CEFX pool, an HIV-1 Nef pool, or no peptide at all.

The germline CDR1 and CDR2 sequences are SGHDT and YYEEEE. This CDR3 has 15 residues. Points from the study as a whole: SARS-CoV-2-reactive clonotypes rose nonsignificantly, with the median going from approximately 21 to 38.

The Oncomine TCR Beta short-read assay generated sequence data from the DNA of cultured CD4+ T cells. One entry per CDR3 protein, called by TCRdb with MiXCR from the PCR reads. Of roughly 13,000 distinct CDR3 sequences listed, less than 65% are singletons. Source material: CD4+ T cells from blood, cultured in vitro. This receptor was taken from a human donor who had recovered from COVID-19. The chain is built from TRBV5-6 and TRBJ1-6; perhaps TRBD1 as D (6 bases). CDR3 protein: CTSSGGRWGNSPLHF. In DNA form, the CDR3 reads TGTACCAGCAGCGGGGGGCGTTGGGGTAATTCACCCCTCCACTTT.